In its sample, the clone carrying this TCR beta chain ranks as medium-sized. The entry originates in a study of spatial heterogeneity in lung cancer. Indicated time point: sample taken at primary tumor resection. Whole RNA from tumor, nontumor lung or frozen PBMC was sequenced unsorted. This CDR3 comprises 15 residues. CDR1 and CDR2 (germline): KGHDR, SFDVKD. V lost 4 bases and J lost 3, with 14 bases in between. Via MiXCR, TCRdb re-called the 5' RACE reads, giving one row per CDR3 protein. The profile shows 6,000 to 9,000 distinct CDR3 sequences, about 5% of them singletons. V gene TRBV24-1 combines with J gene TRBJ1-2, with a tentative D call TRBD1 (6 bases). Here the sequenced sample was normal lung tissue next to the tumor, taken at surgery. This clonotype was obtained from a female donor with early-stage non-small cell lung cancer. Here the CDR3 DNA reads TGTGCCACCAGTGAAGGACAGACGATGGACTATGGCTACACCTTC. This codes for CATSEGQTMDYGYTF.